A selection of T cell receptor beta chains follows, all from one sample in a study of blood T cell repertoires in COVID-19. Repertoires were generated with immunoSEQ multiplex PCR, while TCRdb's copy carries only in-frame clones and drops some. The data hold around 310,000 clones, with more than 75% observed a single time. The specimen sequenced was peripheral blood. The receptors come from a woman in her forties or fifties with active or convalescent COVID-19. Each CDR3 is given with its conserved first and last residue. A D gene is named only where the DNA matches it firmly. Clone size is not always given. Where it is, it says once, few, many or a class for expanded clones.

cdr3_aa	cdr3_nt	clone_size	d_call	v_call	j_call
CASSSPASGSYEQYF	TGTGCCAGCAGCTCCCCGGCTAGCGGGAGCTACGAGCAGTACTTC	once	TRBD2	TRBV7-6	TRBJ2-7
CASSTRAWAQHF	TGTGCCAGCAGTACTAGGGCCTGGGCCCAGCATTTT	NA	NA	TRBV28	TRBJ1-5
CASTSGLGANVLTF	TGCGCCAGCACTTCAGGGTTGGGGGCCAACGTCCTGACTTTC	NA	NA	TRBV23-1	TRBJ2-6
CSASHFTPNEQFF	TGCAGTGCTAGTCACTTCACCCCTAATGAGCAGTTCTTC	NA	NA	TRBV20-1	TRBJ2-1
CASSFQGGGTDTQYF	TGTGCCAGCAGTTTTCAGGGAGGGGGCACAGATACGCAGTATTTT	few	TRBD2	TRBV27	TRBJ2-3
CASSSSGGPTGANVLTF	TGTGCCAGCAGTTCCTCGGGAGGGCCGACTGGGGCCAACGTCCTGACTTTC	NA	TRBD2	TRBV25-1	TRBJ2-6
CASRLAGGKETQYF	TGCGCCAGCAGACTAGCGGGGGGGAAAGAGACCCAGTACTTC	NA	TRBD2	TRBV10-2	TRBJ2-5
CASSHRTGSYEQYF	TGTGCCAGCAGTCACCGGACAGGGTCGTACGAGCAGTACTTC	NA	TRBD1	TRBV28	TRBJ2-7
CASSAGFGLAGLSSYNEQFF	TGTGCCAGCAGCGCCGGTTTTGGGCTAGCGGGACTGAGCTCCTACAATGAGCAGTTCTTC	NA	TRBD2	TRBV9	TRBJ2-1
CASTGLAGGHNEQFF	TGTGCCAGCACCGGACTAGCGGGAGGGCACAATGAGCAGTTCTTC	once	TRBD2	TRBV6-5	TRBJ2-1
CATLGIGLINPHGYTF	TGCGCCACCCTAGGGATTGGACTGATTAACCCCCATGGCTACACCTTC	NA	NA	TRBV23-1	TRBJ1-2
CASSLQGGAISGNTIYF	TGTGCCAGCAGCTTGCAAGGGGGGGCCATCTCTGGAAACACCATATATTTT	NA	NA	TRBV5-4	TRBJ1-3
CASSLGGSNQPQHF	TGTGCCAGCAGCTTGGGCGGGAGCAATCAGCCCCAGCATTTT	NA	NA	TRBV5-4	TRBJ1-5
CAWSRNKRDYEQYF	TGTGCCTGGAGCCGAAACAAGCGGGATTACGAGCAGTACTTC	NA	TRBD2	TRBV30	TRBJ2-7
CAAAIRTEAFF	TGTGCCGCCGCGATCCGCACTGAAGCTTTCTTT	NA	NA	TRBV5-6	TRBJ1-1
CASTHQPRAGYTF	TGTGCCAGCACCCACCAACCCAGGGCCGGCTACACCTTC	NA	NA	TRBV12-3/TRBV12-4	TRBJ1-2
CASSDRGPRETQYF	TGCGCCAGCAGCGACAGGGGGCCGCGAGAGACCCAGTACTTC	NA	TRBD1	TRBV5-1	TRBJ2-5
CASQSWPNQPQHF	TGTGCCAGCCAATCGTGGCCCAATCAGCCCCAGCATTTT	few	NA	TRBV6-5	TRBJ1-5
CASSQREGPYEQYF	TGTGCCAGCAGTCAGCGGGAGGGCCCTTACGAGCAGTACTTC	few	TRBD2	TRBV6-5	TRBJ2-7
CASSPPVVREQYF	TGTGCCAGCTCACCACCGGTAGTCCGTGAGCAGTACTTC	once	NA	TRBV18	TRBJ2-7
CASSQTGNPMNTEAFF	TGTGCCAGCTCACAAACAGGGAACCCTATGAACACTGAAGCTTTCTTT	NA	NA	TRBV18	TRBJ1-1
CASSRTPGNTIYF	TGTGCCAGCAGCCGGACACCTGGAAACACCATATATTTT	NA	NA	TRBV3-1/TRBV3-2	TRBJ1-3
CASSYSAGRNTEAFF	TGTGCCAGCAGTTACTCGGCGGGCAGGAACACTGAAGCTTTCTTT	NA	NA	TRBV6-2/TRBV6-3	TRBJ1-1
CASRQGARETQYF	TGTGCCAGCAGACAGGGGGCGAGGGAGACCCAGTACTTC	NA	TRBD1	TRBV27	TRBJ2-5
CAWSDRGVTIYF	TGTGCCTGGAGTGACAGGGGTGTAACCATATATTTT	NA	TRBD1	TRBV30	TRBJ1-3
CASSRDRYTEAFF	TGCGCCAGCAGCCGTGACAGATACACTGAAGCTTTCTTT	few	NA	TRBV4-1	TRBJ1-1
CASSLESARGSSYNEQFF	TGTGCCAGCAGCTTAGAATCCGCCAGGGGAAGCTCCTACAATGAGCAGTTCTTC	NA	NA	TRBV11-3	TRBJ2-1
CASSLQNNEQFF	TGCGCCAGCAGCTTGCAGAACAATGAGCAGTTCTTC	NA	NA	TRBV5-1	TRBJ2-1
CASSRGQSYEQYF	TGTGCCAGCAGTCGGGGACAGTCCTACGAGCAGTACTTC	NA	TRBD1	TRBV6-2/TRBV6-3	TRBJ2-7
CASSLQTGGPMPLHF	TGTGCCAGCAGCCTCCAGACAGGGGGCCCTATGCCCCTCCACTTT	few	TRBD1	TRBV3-1/TRBV3-2	TRBJ1-6
CASSQDSYRASTDTQYF	TGTGCCAGCAGCCAAGATAGTTACAGGGCTAGCACAGATACGCAGTATTTT	once	NA	TRBV4-2	TRBJ2-3
CATSRDGSGRAYTQYF	TGTGCCACCAGCAGAGATGGGAGCGGGAGGGCATATACGCAGTATTTT	NA	TRBD2	TRBV15	TRBJ2-3
CASSGKDRVNTEAFF	TGTGCCAGCAGTGGCAAGGACAGGGTGAACACTGAAGCTTTCTTT	NA	TRBD1	TRBV5-4	TRBJ1-1
CASSYRKTGGGYEQYF	TGTGCCAGCAGTTACCGAAAGACAGGGGGAGGCTACGAGCAGTACTTC	NA	TRBD1	TRBV6-2/TRBV6-3	TRBJ2-7
CATSRDQGYGYTF	TGTGCCACCAGCAGAGATCAGGGTTATGGCTACACCTTC	NA	NA	TRBV15	TRBJ1-2
CASSRRSTGELFF	TGTGCCAGCAGTCGTAGATCCACCGGGGAGCTGTTTTTT	NA	NA	TRBV12-3/TRBV12-4	TRBJ2-2
CASSVIGTEYSNQPQHF	TGTGCCAGCAGCGTCATAGGGACAGAATATAGCAATCAGCCCCAGCATTTT	NA	TRBD1	TRBV6-4	TRBJ1-5
CATSRDSSGTYNEQFF	TGTGCCACCAGCAGAGATTCTAGCGGGACTTACAATGAGCAGTTCTTC	NA	TRBD2	TRBV15	TRBJ2-1
CASRPGPGQGGNEQFF	TGTGCCAGCAGGCCCGGTCCGGGACAGGGCGGAAATGAGCAGTTCTTC	NA	TRBD1	TRBV7-9	TRBJ2-1
CASSYGGWNSPLHF	TGTGCCAGCAGTTACGGCGGGTGGAATTCACCCCTCCACTTT	NA	NA	TRBV6-5	TRBJ1-6